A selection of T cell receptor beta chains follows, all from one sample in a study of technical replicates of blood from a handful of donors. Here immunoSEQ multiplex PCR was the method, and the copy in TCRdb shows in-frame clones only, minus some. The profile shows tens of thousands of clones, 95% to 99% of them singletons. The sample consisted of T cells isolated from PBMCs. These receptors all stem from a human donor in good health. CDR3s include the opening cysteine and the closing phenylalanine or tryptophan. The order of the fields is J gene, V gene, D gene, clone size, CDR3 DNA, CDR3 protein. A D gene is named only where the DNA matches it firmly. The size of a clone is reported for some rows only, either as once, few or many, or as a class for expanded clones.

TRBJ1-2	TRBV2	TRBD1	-	TGTGCCAGCAGAGGGGACAGGCGAGGCTACACCTTC	CASRGDRRGYTF
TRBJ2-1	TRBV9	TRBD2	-	TGTGCCAGCAGCGCCGAAGGACTAGCGGGATCGGAGTTCTTC	CASSAEGLAGSEFF
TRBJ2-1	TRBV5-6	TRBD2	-	TGTGCCAGCAGCACTAGCGGGACCTACTCCTACAATGAGCAGTTCTTC	CASSTSGTYSYNEQFF
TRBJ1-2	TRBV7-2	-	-	TGTGCCAGCAGCTCTAAAAATCACAACTATGGCTACACCTTC	CASSSKNHNYGYTF
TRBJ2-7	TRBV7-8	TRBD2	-	TGTGCCAGCAGCTTAGGACTAGCGGGAGGTCTCTCCTACGAGCAGTACTTC	CASSLGLAGGLSYEQYF
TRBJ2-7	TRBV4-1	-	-	TGCGCCAGCAGCCCAAACGAGGGAAGTTCTAGGGAGCAGTACTTC	CASSPNEGSSREQYF
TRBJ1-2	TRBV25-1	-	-	TGTGCCAGCACCACCCCTTCCGGAGTTGGAGGCTACACCTTC	CASTTPSGVGGYTF
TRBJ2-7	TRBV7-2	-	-	TGTGCCAGCAGCTTGACAGGACCCTACGAGCAGTACTTC	CASSLTGPYEQYF
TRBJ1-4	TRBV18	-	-	TGTGCCAGCTCACGCGGGATCCTAGCAACTAATGAAAAACTGTTTTTT	CASSRGILATNEKLFF
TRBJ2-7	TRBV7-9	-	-	TGTGCCAGCAGCTTAGAGGGGTCTGCGGAGCAGTACTTC	CASSLEGSAEQYF
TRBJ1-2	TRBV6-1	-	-	TGTGCCAGCAGTGAATGGGGAGGTGACTATGGCTACACCTTC	CASSEWGGDYGYTF
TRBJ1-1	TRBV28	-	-	TGTGCCAGCAGTTTAGGGGCATTCGGTGAAGCTTTCTTT	CASSLGAFGEAFF
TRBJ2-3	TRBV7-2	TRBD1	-	TGTGCCAGCTCCGGCAGGGGGTTCGATACGCAGTATTTT	CASSGRGFDTQYF
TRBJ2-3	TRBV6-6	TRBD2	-	TGTGCCAGCAGTCGATATTCGACTAGCTTGGATACGCAGTATTTT	CASSRYSTSLDTQYF
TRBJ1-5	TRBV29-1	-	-	TGCAGCGTATCAGGCGCCAATCAGCCCCAGCATTTT	CSVSGANQPQHF
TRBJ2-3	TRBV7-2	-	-	TGTGCCAGCAGCTTAGGGACTAGCACAGATACGCAGTATTTT	CASSLGTSTDTQYF
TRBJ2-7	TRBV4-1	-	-	TGCGCCAGCAGCCAAGAGGAGCGGGCCGGATACGAGCAGTACTTC	CASSQEERAGYEQYF
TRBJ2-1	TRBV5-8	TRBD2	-	TGTGCCAGCAGCCCGACTAGCGGGAGAAGAAATGAGCAGTTCTTC	CASSPTSGRRNEQFF
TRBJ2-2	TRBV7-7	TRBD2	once	TGTGCTAGCAGCCCCGGACTAGCGGGAGGGAACACCGGGGAGCTGTTTTTT	CASSPGLAGGNTGELFF
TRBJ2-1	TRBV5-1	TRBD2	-	TGCGCCAGCAGCTCCGGGACTAGCGCCTTCAATGAGCAGTTCTTC	CASSSGTSAFNEQFF
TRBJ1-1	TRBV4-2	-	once	TGTGCCAGCAGCCAAGACAGGGGATCCACTGAAGCTTTCTTT	CASSQDRGSTEAFF
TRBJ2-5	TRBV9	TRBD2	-	TGTGCCAGCAGCCCTAGCGGAGAGACCCAGTACTTC	CASSPSGETQYF
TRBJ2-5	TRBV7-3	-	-	TGTGCCAGCAGCGGGGGCGAGACCCAGTACTTC	CASSGGETQYF
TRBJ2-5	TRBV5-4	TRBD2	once	TGTGCCAACCCTCCCCGACTAGCGGGAGGGTGGGGGGAGACCCAGTACTTC	CANPPRLAGGWGETQYF
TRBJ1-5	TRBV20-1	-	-	TGCAGTGCTAGTCGTCAGCCCCAGCATTTT	CSASRQPQHF
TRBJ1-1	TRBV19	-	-	TGTGCCAGTAGTATAGGAACAGGATCCTACACTGAAGCTTTCTTT	CASSIGTGSYTEAFF
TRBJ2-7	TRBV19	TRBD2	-	TGTGCCAGTAGTATAGAGCGGGAGATTAGCTACGAGCAGTACTTC	CASSIEREISYEQYF
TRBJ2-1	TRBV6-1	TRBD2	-	TGTGCCAGCAGTGAAGATCTAGCGGGAGGGTACAATGAGCAGTTCTTC	CASSEDLAGGYNEQFF
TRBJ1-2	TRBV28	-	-	TGTGCCAGCAACTTGGGAGGGGCGCGGCATGGCTACACCTTC	CASNLGGARHGYTF
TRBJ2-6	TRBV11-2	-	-	TGTGCCAGCAGCTTTGGTACAGCTGGGGCCAACGTCCTGACTTTC	CASSFGTAGANVLTF
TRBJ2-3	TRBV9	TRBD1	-	TGTGCCAGCAGCGTAGACGACAGGGGGCGAGATACGCAGTATTTT	CASSVDDRGRDTQYF
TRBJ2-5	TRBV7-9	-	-	TGTGCCAGCAGCTCTAGCCCTAGGGTGCCGGGTGGAGAGACCCAGTACTTC	CASSSSPRVPGGETQYF
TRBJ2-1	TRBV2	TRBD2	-	TGTGCCAGCACCCCAACTCCGCGGGAGGTCTCCTACAATGAGCAGTTCTTC	CASTPTPREVSYNEQFF
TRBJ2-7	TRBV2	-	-	TGTGCCAGCAGACAGGGACCCTACGAGCAGTACTTC	CASRQGPYEQYF
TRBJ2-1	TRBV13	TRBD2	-	TGTGCCAGCAGCAAGCTAGCGGAGGACAATGAGCAGTTCTTC	CASSKLAEDNEQFF
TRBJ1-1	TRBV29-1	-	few	TGCAGCGTTGAAGATTATACGGTTACTTTT	CSVEDYTVTF
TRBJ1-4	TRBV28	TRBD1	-	TGTGCCAGCAGTTTCACCGGGACAGTAGAAAAACTGTTTTTT	CASSFTGTVEKLFF
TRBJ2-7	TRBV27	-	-	TGTGCCAGCAGTTTATCGATTACAGGGACAAGAAGTGGCGAGCAGTACTTC	CASSLSITGTRSGEQYF
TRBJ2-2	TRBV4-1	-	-	TGCGCCAGCAGCCAAGTTCAGGGTCACACCGGGGAGCTGTTTTTT	CASSQVQGHTGELFF
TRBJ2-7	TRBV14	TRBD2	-	TGTGCCAGCAGTCGAGCGACGGGACTAGCCTACTACGAGCAGTACTTC	CASSRATGLAYYEQYF
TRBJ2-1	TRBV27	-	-	TGTGCCAGCTTACAAGCCCCGGGTTTTTCCTACAATGAGCAGTTCTTC	CASLQAPGFSYNEQFF
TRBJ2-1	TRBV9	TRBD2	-	TGTGCCAGCAGCGAGTTATTAGCGGGAGGTTTAGTCGATGAGCAGTTCTTC	CASSELLAGGLVDEQFF
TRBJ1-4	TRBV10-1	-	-	TGCGCCAGCAGTGACCAGGGGAGTGAAAAACTGTTTTTT	CASSDQGSEKLFF
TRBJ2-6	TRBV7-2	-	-	TGTGCCAGCAGCCCCAGGATCTCTGGGGCCAACGTCCTGACTTTC	CASSPRISGANVLTF
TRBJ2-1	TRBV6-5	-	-	TGTGCCAGCAGTTCGGGAACTAGCTTTCTGGACAATGAGCAGTTCTTC	CASSSGTSFLDNEQFF